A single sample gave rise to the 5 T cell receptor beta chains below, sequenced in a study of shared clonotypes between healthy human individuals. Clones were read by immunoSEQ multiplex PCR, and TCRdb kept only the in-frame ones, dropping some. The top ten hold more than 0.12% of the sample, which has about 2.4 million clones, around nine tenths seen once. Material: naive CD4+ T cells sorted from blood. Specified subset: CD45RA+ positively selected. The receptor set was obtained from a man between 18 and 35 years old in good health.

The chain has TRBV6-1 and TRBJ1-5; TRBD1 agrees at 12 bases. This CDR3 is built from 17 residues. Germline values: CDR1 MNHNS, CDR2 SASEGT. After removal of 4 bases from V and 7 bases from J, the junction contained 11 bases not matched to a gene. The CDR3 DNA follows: TGTGCCAGCAGTGGATGGGGACAGGGGGCGTCCTACCAGCCCCAGCATTTT. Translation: CASSGWGQGASYQPQHF.

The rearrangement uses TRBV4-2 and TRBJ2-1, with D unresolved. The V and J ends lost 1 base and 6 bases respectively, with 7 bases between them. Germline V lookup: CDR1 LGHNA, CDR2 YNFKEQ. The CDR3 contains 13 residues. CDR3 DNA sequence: TGTGCCAGCAGCCAAGCCCTGCGCAATGAGCAGTTCTTC. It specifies CASSQALRNEQFF.

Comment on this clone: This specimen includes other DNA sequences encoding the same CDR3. The CDR3: CASSPPAGGETQYF. CDR3 in DNA: TGTGCCAGCTCACCACCCGCAGGGGGCGAGACCCAGTACTTC. V gene TRBV18 combines with J gene TRBJ2-5; 8 bases are a match to TRBD1. Germline CDR1 reads KGHSH; CDR2 reads LQKENI. This CDR3 has 14 residues. Trimming removed 0 bases from V and 5 bases from J; junction bases left unmatched: 2.

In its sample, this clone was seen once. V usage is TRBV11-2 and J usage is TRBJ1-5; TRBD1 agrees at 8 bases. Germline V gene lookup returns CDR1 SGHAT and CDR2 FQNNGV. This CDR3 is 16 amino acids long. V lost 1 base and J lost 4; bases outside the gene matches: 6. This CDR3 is CASSLVGTGGNQPQHF. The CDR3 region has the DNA TGTGCCAGCAGCTTAGTGGGGACAGGAGGGAATCAGCCCCAGCATTTT.

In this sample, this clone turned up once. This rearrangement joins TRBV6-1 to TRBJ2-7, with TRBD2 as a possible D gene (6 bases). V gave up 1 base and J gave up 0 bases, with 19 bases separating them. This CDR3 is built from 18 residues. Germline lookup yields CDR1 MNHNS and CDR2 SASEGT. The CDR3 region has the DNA TGTGCCAGCAGTGAAGGTTCTAGACTAGTCCGGAGCTCCTACGAGCAGTACTTC. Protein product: CASSEGSRLVRSSYEQYF.